This T cell receptor beta chain was retrieved from a study of vaccination and CD4 T cells after COVID-19 (dated by TCRdb to the early 2020s). A note on the overall study: Convalescent patients had a positive SARS-CoV-2 result on nasal swab PCR, and of these patients, 8 or 9 had mild disease and one had severe disease. The convalescent cohort comprised six males and four females, including two Hispanic individuals, seven Caucasians, two Asians and one multiracial person. Participants got two doses of the Pfizer-BioNTech BNT162b2 vaccine (n=8) or two doses of the Moderna mRNA-1273 vaccine (n=2). Post-COVID blood samples from convalescent patients were collected a median of roughly 100 days after diagnosis, with a range of 35 to 161 days. The time from the second vaccine dose to post-vaccine blood sampling had a median of roughly 77 days and ranged from roughly 12 to 250 days. For stimulating the cultures, overlapping spike peptide pools were used, derived from SARS-CoV-2 as well as from the common cold coronaviruses HCoV-NL63, HCoV-OC43 and HCoV-229E. In control cultures, a CEFX viral epitope pool was used as positive control, an HIV-1 Nef peptide pool was used as negative control, or no peptide was added. In 10 COVID-19 convalescent patients and a handful of infection-naive healthy vaccine recipients, the spike-specific CD4+ TCR repertoire before mRNA vaccination was compared with the repertoire after mRNA vaccination. What the authors observed across the whole study: Although the median number of SARS-CoV-2-reactive clonotypes went up from 20 to 25 after infection to some 38 after vaccination, the increase was not significant. Only a relatively small number of convalescent patients were included in the study, and early timepoints following natural infection were not analyzed. In convalescent patients, a median around 86% of post-vaccine SARS-CoV-2-reactive clones were detected only after vaccination, and vaccine-specific priming was suggested by this finding. Of the vaccine-specific clones in convalescent patients, 304 of 307, or nearly all, reacted only to SARS-CoV-2 spike and did not cross-react with common cold coronaviruses.

With regard to this clonotype: Its antigen has not been determined. No base quality information exists; no much larger clone differs at one position.

Library preparation employed PCR. At the Johns Hopkins FTIC core, DNA from the cultured CD4+ T cells underwent TCR sequencing with the Oncomine TCR Beta short-read assay. The QIAamp micro DNA kit was used to extract genomic DNA from the cultured CD4+ T cells. The Oncomine TCR Beta libraries from cultured CD4+ T cells were pooled using unique dual indexes and then sequenced on an Illumina iSeq 100. The paper's processing steps were these. Non-productive sequences were removed, and CDR3s not starting with C, not ending with F or W, or shorter than 7 amino acids were discarded. The MANAFEST web application identified antigen-specific clonotypes by comparing peptide-stimulated wells against reference wells and other culture wells. An FDR below 0.05, an odds ratio above 5, and a productive frequency above 0.1% in at least two of three replicate wells were required for clones to be considered positive. A clonotype counted as cross-reactive if it showed significant expansion both in the SARS-CoV-2 spike wells and in at least one common cold coronavirus spike condition. Using R version 3.6.1, CDR3 homology was evaluated through Levenshtein distances (stringdist) along with unrooted phylogenetic trees (ape). TCRdb reprocessed the public reads (quality trimming at Q25 with fastp, clone calling with MiXCR) and kept in-frame beta chains. When rows share a CDR3 protein, they turn into one entry using the most common DNA and genes. TCRdb, rather than the study authors, made the V and J calls. Counted in this sample were tens of thousands of distinct CDR3 sequences; 66% of them appeared once. 3.7% of the sample is in the top ten clones.

V is reduced by 0 bases and J by 4 bases, leaving a spacing of 3 bases between them. The germline V gene sets CDR1 to LGHNT and CDR2 to FRNRAP. Taken from cysteine to phenylalanine, the CDR3 has 12 residues. Only CDR3 DNA remains: 36 bases, in frame from the first base. The treatment or condition label of this sample denotes: roughly 10-day PBMC culture with coronavirus spike peptide pools or control peptides (ViraFEST assay). The ViraFEST assay, used in the study, expanded antigen-specific T cells with peptide pools and then identified the expanded clonotypes through TCR sequencing. The convalescent patients' positive SARS-CoV-2 PCR tests were from March to December 2020, which was before the Alpha, Beta and Delta variants emerged in the United States. PBMCs were cultured at 1.5 million to 2 million per well in IMDM supplemented with approximately 5% human AB serum and about 10 IU/ml IL-2, with roughly 9.5 ug/ml peptide pools added. On days 3 and 7, half of the culture medium was replaced with fresh IL-2-containing medium. Once the cells had been in culture for about 10 days, the EasySep CD4+ T cell isolation kit was used to isolate CD4+ T cells by negative selection. Ficoll-Paque Plus gradient centrifugation was used to isolate PBMCs from whole blood, and the isolated PBMCs were then either used fresh or cryopreserved at -140C. Triplicate wells were generally used for each culture condition.

The TCR originated in a human donor who had recovered from COVID-19. The rearrangement joined TRBV12-5 to TRBJ2-5, with an unclear D gene assignment. Sequenced sample: CD4+ T cells from blood, cultured in vitro. The CDR3 region has the sequence CASGLVTETQYF. The nucleotides read TGTGCTAGTGGTTTGGTAACAGAGACCCAGTACTTC.